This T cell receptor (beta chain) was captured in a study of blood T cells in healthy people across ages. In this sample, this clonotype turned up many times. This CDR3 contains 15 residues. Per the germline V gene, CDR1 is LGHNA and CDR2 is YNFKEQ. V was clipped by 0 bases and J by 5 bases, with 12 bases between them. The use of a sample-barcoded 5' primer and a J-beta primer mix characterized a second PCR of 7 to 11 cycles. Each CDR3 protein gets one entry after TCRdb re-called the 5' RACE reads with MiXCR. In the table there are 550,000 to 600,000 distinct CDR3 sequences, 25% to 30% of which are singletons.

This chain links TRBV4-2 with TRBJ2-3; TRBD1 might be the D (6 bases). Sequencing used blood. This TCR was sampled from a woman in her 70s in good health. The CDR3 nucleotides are TGTGCCAGCAGCCAAGAGTGGTTAGGGGGAGATACGCAGTATTTT. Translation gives CASSQEWLGGDTQYF.